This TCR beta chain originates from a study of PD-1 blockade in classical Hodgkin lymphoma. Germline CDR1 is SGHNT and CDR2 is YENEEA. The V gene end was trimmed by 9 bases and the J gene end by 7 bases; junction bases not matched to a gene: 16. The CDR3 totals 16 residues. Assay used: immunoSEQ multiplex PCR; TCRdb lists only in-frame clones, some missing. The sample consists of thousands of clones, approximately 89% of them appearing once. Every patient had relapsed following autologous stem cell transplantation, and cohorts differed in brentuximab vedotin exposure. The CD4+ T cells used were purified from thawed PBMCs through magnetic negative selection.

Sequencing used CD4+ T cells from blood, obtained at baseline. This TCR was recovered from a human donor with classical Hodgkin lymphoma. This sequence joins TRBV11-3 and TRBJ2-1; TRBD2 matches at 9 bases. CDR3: CASSPGGSGGGNEQFF. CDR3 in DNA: TGTGCCAGTTCCCCCGGGGGTAGCGGGGGAGGTAATGAGCAGTTCTTC. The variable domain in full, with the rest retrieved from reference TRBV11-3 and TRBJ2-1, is EAGVVQSPRYKIIEKKQPVAFWCNPISGHNTLYWYLQNLGQGPELLIRYENEEAVDDSQLPKDRFSAERLKGVDSTLKIQPAELGDSAVYLCASSPGGSGGGNEQFFGPGTRLTVL.